This T cell receptor (beta chain) was sequenced during a study of patients and donors after allogeneic stem cell transplantation. TCRdb reprocessed the RT-PCR reads with MiXCR, giving one entry per CDR3 protein. The sample includes tens of thousands of distinct CDR3 sequences, 5% seen only once; the top ten take less than 3%. At least ten counts were recorded for this clonotype. The CDR3 totals 14 residues. CDR1 is LGHDT, CDR2 YNNKEL, per germline (reference sequence). The V and J ends lost 6 bases and 7 bases, in that order; junction bases with no gene match: 11. The source material was blood, either unsorted or a sorted T cell fraction (not recorded which). This receptor was taken from a human donor who was either an allogeneic HSCT recipient or a stem cell or donor lymphocyte infusion donor (not recorded which). It is not recorded whose cells these are; they may come from a transplant donor. V is TRBV3-1 and J is TRBJ2-7; 8 bases align to TRBD2. The CDR3: CASSPREGLEEQYF. The CDR3 coding sequence is TGTGCCAGCAGTCCTCGGGAGGGCCTTGAGGAGCAGTACTTC.